This T cell receptor beta chain was profiled in a study of T-cell memory formation after mild COVID-19. In regard to this clonotype: Its specificity is not known.

The TCR alpha and TCR beta cDNA libraries, bearing sample barcodes and UMIs, were generated by 5'RACE using constant-segment primers. TCRdb analysed the 5' RACE reads with MiXCR anew, one entry per CDR3 protein. Of under 550,000 distinct CDR3 sequences listed, around a sixth are singletons. Regarding the study as a whole: For contracting clones, CD4+ ones sat mainly in CM and EM, CD8+ in EMRA.

The ends lost 6 bases at V and 4 bases at J; junction bases unmatched: 14. This CDR3 has 16 amino acids. The germline V gene encodes CDR1 SGHVS and CDR2 FQNEAQ. The material sequenced was PBMCs or a T cell subset sorted from them (not recorded which). This TCR came from an adult woman who had mild COVID-19 (a few samples of this study predate the infection). Cell type and time point are not known. This rearrangement joins TRBV7-8 to TRBJ1-1; TRBD1 aligns across 7 bases. The CDR3 here is CASRRQGRQGPTEAFF. DNA for the CDR3: TGTGCCAGCAGGCGACAGGGCCGACAGGGCCCCACTGAAGCTTTCTTT.